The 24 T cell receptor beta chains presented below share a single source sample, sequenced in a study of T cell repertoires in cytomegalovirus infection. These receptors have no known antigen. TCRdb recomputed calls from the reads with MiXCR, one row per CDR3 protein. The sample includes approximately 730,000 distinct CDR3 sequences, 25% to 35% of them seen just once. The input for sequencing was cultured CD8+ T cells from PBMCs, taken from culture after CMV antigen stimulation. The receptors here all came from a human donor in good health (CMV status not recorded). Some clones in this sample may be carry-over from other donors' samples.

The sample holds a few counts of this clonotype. CDR3 in DNA: TGCGCCAGCAGCCGCCGAGGATCGGGACAGGCCATCGGGTATGGCTACACCTTC. Protein sequence: CASSRRGSGQAIGYGYTF. The chain links TRBV4-3 to TRBJ1-2; 8 nucleotides agree with TRBD1. J gave up 5 bases and V 4 bases, and 18 bases lay outside the gene matches. The germline gives CDR1 LGHNA, CDR2 YSLEER. The CDR3 contains 18 residues.

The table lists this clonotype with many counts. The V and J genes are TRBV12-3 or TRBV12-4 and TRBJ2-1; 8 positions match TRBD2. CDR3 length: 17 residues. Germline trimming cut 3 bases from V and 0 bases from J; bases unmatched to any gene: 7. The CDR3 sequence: CASSFPDGTSSYNEQFF. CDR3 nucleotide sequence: TGTGCCAGCAGTTTCCCCGACGGGACTAGCTCCTACAATGAGCAGTTCTTC.

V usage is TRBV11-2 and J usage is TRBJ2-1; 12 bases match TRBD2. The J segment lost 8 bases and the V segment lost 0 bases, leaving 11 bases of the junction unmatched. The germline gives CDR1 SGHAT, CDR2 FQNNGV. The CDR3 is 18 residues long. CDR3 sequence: CASSLDQIPSGGADEQFF. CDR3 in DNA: TGTGCCAGCAGCTTAGATCAGATCCCTAGCGGGGGGGCGGATGAGCAGTTCTTC.

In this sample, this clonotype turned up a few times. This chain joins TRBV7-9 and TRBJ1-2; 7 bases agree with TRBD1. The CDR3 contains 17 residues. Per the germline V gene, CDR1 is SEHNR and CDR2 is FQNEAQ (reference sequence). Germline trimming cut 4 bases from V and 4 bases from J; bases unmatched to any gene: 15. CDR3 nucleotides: TGTGCCAGCAGCTCTCCCCGCCTGACAGGGATCATCTATGGCTACACCTTC. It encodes CASSSPRLTGIIYGYTF.

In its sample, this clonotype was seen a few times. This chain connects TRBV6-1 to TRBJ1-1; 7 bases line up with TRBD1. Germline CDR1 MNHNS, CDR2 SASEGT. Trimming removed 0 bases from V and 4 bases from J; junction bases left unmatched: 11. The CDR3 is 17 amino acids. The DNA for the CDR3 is TGTGCCAGCAGTGAAGCCGGGACAGTAATAGAGGGCACTGAAGCTTTCTTT. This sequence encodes CASSEAGTVIEGTEAFF.

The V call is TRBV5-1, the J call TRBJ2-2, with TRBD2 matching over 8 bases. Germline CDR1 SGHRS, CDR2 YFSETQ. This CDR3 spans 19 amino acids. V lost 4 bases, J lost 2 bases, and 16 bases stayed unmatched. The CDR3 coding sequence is TGCGCCAGCAGCGGGAGGACTAGCCAGGTTCCTAGAAACACCGGGGAGCTGTTTTTT. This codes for CASSGRTSQVPRNTGELFF. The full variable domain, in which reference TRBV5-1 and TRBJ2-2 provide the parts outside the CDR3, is KAGVTQTPRYLIKTRGQQVTLSCSPISGHRSVSWYQQTPGQGLQFLFEYFSETQRNKGNFPGRFSGRQFSNSRSEMNVSTLELGDSALYLCASSGRTSQVPRNTGELFFGEGSRLTVL.

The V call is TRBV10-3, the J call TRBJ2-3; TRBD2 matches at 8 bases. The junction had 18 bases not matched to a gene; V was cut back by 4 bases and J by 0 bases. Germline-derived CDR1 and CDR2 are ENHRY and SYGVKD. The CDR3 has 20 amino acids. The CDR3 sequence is CAISGRISGVVTSSTDTQYF. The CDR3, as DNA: TGTGCCATCAGTGGGCGAATTAGCGGGGTCGTCACCTCTAGCACAGATACGCAGTATTTT.

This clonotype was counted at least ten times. The DNA for the CDR3 is TGTGCCAGCAGCGGGCGTAGAGGACAGCTCAATCAGCCCCAGCATTTT. Amino acids: CASSGRRGQLNQPQHF. The J gene is TRBJ1-5, the V gene TRBV7-8; a weak D match, TRBD1 (6 bases). The CDR3 spans 16 residues. V gave up 5 bases and J gave up 3 bases, with 17 bases separating them. CDR1 is SGHVS and CDR2 is FQNEAQ in the germline V gene.

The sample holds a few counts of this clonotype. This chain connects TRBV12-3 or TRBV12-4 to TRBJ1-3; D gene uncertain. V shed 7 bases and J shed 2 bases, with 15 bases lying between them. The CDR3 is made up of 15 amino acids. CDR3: CASTLRTAPGNTIYF. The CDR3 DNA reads TGTGCCAGCACCTTAAGGACCGCGCCTGGAAACACCATATATTTT.

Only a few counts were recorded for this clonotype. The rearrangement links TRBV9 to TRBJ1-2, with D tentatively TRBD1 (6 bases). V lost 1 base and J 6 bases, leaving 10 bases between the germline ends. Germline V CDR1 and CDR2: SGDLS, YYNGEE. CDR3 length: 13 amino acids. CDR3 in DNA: TGTGCCAGCAGCGTATCCGACAGGCATGGCTACACCTTC. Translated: CASSVSDRHGYTF.

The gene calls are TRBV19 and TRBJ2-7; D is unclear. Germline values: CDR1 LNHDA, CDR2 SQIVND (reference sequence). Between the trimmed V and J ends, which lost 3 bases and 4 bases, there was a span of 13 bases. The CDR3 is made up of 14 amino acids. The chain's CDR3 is CASSITHVEYEQYF. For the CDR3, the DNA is TGTGCCAGTAGTATCACGCATGTTGAGTACGAGCAGTACTTC.

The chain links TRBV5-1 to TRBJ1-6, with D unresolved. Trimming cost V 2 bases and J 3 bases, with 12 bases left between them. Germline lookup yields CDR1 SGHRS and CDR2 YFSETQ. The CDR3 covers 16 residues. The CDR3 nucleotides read TGCGCCAGCAGCTTAGGACTAATTGACTATAATTCACCCCTCCACTTT. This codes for CASSLGLIDYNSPLHF.

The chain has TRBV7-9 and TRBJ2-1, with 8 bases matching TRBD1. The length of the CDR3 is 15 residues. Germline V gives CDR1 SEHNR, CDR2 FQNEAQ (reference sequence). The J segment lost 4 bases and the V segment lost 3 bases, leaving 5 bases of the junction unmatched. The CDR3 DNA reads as TGTGCCAGCAGCTTTACAGGGGGAACGTACAATGAGCAGTTCTTC. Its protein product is CASSFTGGTYNEQFF.

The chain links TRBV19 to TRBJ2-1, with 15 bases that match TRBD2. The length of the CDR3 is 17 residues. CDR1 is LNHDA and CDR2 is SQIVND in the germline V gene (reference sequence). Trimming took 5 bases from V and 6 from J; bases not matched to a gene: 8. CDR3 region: CASSPGLAGGLGNEQFF. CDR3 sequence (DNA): TGTGCCAGTAGTCCGGGACTAGCGGGGGGCCTAGGCAATGAGCAGTTCTTC.

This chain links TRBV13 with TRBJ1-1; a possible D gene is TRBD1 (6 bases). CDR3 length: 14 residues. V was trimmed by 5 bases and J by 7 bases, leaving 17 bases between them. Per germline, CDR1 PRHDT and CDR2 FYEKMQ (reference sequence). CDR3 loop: CASSPEGGGDEAFF. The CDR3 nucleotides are TGTGCCAGCAGCCCAGAAGGGGGAGGGGATGAAGCTTTCTTT.

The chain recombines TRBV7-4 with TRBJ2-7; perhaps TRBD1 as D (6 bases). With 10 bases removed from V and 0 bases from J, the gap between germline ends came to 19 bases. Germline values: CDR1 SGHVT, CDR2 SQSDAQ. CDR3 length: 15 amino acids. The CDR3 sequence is CAIRDMALSSYEQYV. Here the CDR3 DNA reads TGTGCCATCCGGGACATGGCGCTGTCCTCCTACGAGCAGTACGTC.

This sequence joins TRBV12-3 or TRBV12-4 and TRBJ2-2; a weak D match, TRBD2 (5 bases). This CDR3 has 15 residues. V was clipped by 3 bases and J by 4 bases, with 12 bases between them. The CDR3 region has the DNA TGTGCCAGCAGTTTGGTCCGGGGTAGCACCGGGGAGCTGTTTTTT. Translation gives CASSLVRGSTGELFF.

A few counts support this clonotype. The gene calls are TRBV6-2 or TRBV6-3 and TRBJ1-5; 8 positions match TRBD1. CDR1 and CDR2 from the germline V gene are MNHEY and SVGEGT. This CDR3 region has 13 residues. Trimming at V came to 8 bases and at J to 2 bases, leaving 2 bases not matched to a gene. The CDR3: CASRGQGNQPQHF. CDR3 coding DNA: TGTGCCAGCCGGGGACAGGGCAATCAGCCCCAGCATTTT.

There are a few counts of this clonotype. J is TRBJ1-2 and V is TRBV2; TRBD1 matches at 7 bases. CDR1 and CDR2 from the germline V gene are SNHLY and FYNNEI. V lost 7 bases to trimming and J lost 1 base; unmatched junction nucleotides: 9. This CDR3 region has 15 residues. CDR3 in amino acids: CASTERGQLNYGYTF. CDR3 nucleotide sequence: TGTGCCAGCACCGAGAGGGGACAGCTTAACTATGGCTACACCTTC. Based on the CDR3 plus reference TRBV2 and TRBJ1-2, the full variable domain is EPEVTQTPSHQVTQMGQEVILRCVPISNHLYFYWYRQILGQKVEFLVSFYNNEISEKSEIFDDQFSVERPDGSNFTLKIRSTKLEDSAMYFCASTERGQLNYGYTFGSGTRLTVV.

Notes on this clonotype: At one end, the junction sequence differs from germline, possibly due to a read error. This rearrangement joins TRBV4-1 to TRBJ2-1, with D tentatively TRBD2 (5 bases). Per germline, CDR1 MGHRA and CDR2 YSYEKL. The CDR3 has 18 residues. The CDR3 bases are TGTGCCAGCAGCCTCAGACCGACTACAATGGGCTCCTACAATGAGCAGTTCTTC. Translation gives CASSLRPTTMGSYNEQFF.

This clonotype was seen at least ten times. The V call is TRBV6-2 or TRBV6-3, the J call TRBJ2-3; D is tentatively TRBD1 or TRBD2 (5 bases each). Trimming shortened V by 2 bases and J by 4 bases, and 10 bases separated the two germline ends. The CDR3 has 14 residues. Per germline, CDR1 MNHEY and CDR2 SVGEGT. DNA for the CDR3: TGTGCCAGCAGTTACGGGGGAGCCTCAGATACGCAGTATTTT. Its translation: CASSYGGASDTQYF.

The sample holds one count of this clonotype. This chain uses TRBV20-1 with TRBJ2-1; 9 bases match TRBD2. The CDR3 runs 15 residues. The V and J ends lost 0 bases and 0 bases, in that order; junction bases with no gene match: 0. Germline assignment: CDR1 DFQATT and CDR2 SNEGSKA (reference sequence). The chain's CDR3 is CSAREAGGSYNEQFF. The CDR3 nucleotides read TGCAGTGCTAGAGAAGCGGGGGGCTCCTACAATGAGCAGTTCTTC.

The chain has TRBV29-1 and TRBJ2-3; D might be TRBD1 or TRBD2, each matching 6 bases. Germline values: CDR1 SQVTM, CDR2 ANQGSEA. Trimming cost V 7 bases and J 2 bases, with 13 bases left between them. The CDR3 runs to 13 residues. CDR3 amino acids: CSALGGITDTQYF. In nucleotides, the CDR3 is TGCAGCGCTTTAGGGGGGATCACAGATACGCAGTATTTT.

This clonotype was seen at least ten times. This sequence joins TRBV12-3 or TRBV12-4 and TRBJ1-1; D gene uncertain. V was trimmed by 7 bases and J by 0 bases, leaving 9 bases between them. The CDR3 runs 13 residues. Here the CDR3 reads CASTLSLNTEAFF. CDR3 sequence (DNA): TGTGCCAGCACCCTGAGCTTGAACACTGAAGCTTTCTTT.